This T cell receptor (beta chain) was sequenced for a study of blood T cell repertoires in COVID-19. V lost 5 bases and J 4 bases, leaving 9 bases between the germline ends. Germline V gene sequence: CDR1 MNHEY, CDR2 SMNVEV (reference sequence). The length of the CDR3 is 13 residues. Original processing notes: Reference gene primers were amplified, and this amplification served to estimate nucleated cell counts. TCRdb's table, derived via immunoSEQ multiplex PCR, lists solely in-frame clones and lacks some. V, J and clone size are those of that table, while D and trimming were read from the DNA. The sample has 150,000 to 250,000 clones, about four fifths seen once. The Seattle patients, enrolled during active infection, were followed longitudinally.

The specimen sequenced was peripheral blood. This chain connects TRBV27 to TRBJ1-5, with D uncertain. This clonotype originated in a woman aged 35 to 49 with COVID-19, enrolled during active disease. The CDR3 region has the DNA TGTGCCAGCAGTGACAAACTTAATCAGCCCCAGCATTTT. This gives the protein CASSDKLNQPQHF.